Below are 9 T cell receptor beta chains sequenced from a single sample in a study of T cells in Graves' hyperthyroidism and ophthalmopathy (dated by TCRdb to the late 2010s). Libraries were constructed by multiplex PCR. For sequencing, an Illumina HiSeq 2000 was employed. The TCR beta CDR3 regions were amplified from RNA transcripts. A first-round RT-PCR of the TCR CDR3 used the HTBI primer set with the Qiagen OneStep RT-PCR kit. TCRdb applied fastp at Q25 and MiXCR to the public reads, then kept only in-frame beta chains. Rows matching on CDR3 protein sequence are summarized as one entry with the most common DNA and genes. This sample gives 640,000 or so distinct CDR3 sequences in total; under 15% of them show up just once. The ten most abundant clones make up approximately 4.3% of the sample. Source material: blood. All receptors derive from a woman in her thirties or forties with Graves' ophthalmopathy.

This clonotype was found many times. The V call is TRBV10-3, the J call TRBJ2-7, with unresolved D. Germline V lookup: CDR1 ENHRY, CDR2 SYGVKD. The CDR3 has 12 residues. V was clipped by 7 bases and J by 3 bases, with 10 bases between them. The CDR3 coding sequence is TGTGCCATCAAGGCGGATATCTACGAGCAGTACTTC. Translated, it gives CAIKADIYEQYF.

V is TRBV7-2 and J is TRBJ2-7, with no clear D. There are 14 residues in the CDR3. Germline V gene lookup returns CDR1 SGHTA and CDR2 FQGNSA. V lost 3 bases and J lost 0, with 9 bases in between. The CDR3 DNA is TGTGCCAGCAGCTTTGCTTTAAGCTCCTACGAGCAGTACTTC. Its translation: CASSFALSSYEQYF.

Ten or more counts support this clonotype. The chain recombines TRBV12-3 or TRBV12-4 with TRBJ1-1; no reliable D call. This CDR3 region has 14 residues. Trimming pared 7 bases from V and 0 bases from J, leaving 12 bases between. The DNA of the CDR3 is TGTGCCAGCACCTTAGTACATCTGAACACTGAAGCTTTCTTT. Its translation: CASTLVHLNTEAFF.

This clonotype was observed many times. The CDR3 protein is CASSIGGSRGTEAFF. CDR3 nucleotide sequence: TGTGCCAGTAGTATAGGAGGGTCCCGAGGGACTGAAGCTTTCTTT. V usage is TRBV19 and J usage is TRBJ1-1; D gene unclear. In germline, CDR1 is LNHDA, CDR2 SQIVND (reference sequence). V was pared by 1 base and J by 5 bases, with 14 bases between. CDR3 size: 15 residues.

V usage is TRBV20-1 and J usage is TRBJ2-6; a weak D match, TRBD2 (7 bases). Germline lookup yields CDR1 DFQATT and CDR2 SNEGSKA (reference sequence). With 4 bases removed from V and 1 base from J, the gap between germline ends came to 20 bases. CDR3 length: 18 residues. CDR3 coding DNA: TGCAGTGCTATTCGGGGCGGGGGCGCGGGTTCTGGGGCCAACGTCCTGACTTTC. Amino acids: CSAIRGGGAGSGANVLTF.

This clonotype came up a few times. The V and J genes are TRBV12-3 or TRBV12-4 and TRBJ2-5, with TRBD2 matching over 14 bases. The CDR3 is made up of 17 amino acids. The trim removed 3 bases at V and 2 bases at J, leaving 5 bases unmatched. CDR3 protein: CASSFGLAGGGQETQYF. In nucleotides, the CDR3 is TGTGCCAGCAGTTTCGGACTAGCGGGAGGTGGTCAAGAGACCCAGTACTTC.

This clonotype has just a few counts. V usage is TRBV19 and J usage is TRBJ2-2, with unresolved D. Germline V gives CDR1 LNHDA, CDR2 SQIVND (reference sequence). CDR3 length: 14 residues. Trimming removed 5 bases at V and 6 bases at J, with 13 bases between. As DNA, the CDR3 is TGTGCCAGTAGTGACGAACCCGGTGCCGGGGAGCTGTTTTTT. It is translated as CASSDEPGAGELFF.

This clonotype was found many times. This chain uses TRBV7-9 with TRBJ2-1; 8 positions match TRBD1. Trimming cost V 4 bases and J 8 bases; bases outside gene matches: 1. Germline V gene data show CDR1 as SEHNR and CDR2 as FQNEAQ (reference sequence). This CDR3 region has 12 residues. CDR3 region: CASSSTGDEQFF. As DNA, the CDR3 is TGTGCCAGCAGCTCGACAGGGGATGAGCAGTTCTTC.

The J gene is TRBJ2-6, the V gene TRBV12-3 or TRBV12-4, with 7 nucleotides matching TRBD1. The CDR3 has 16 residues. V shed 6 bases, J shed 2 bases, and the junction held 7 bases outside the gene matches. The CDR3 loop reads CASRNLGQAGANVLTF. CDR3 coding DNA: TGTGCCAGCAGGAACCTTGGACAGGCTGGGGCCAACGTCCTGACTTTC.